Listed below are T cell receptor beta chains from one sample, sequenced in a study of a mutant IDH1 vaccine in newly diagnosed glioma. These receptors have no known antigen. Libraries were prepared by immunoSEQ multiplex PCR; TCRdb keeps only in-frame clonotypes and omits some of them. The data show tens of thousands of clones, roughly four fifths seen once. The sequencing used PBMCs, collected from a glioma patient whose treatment included an IDH1 peptide vaccine. The source of these receptors is a man in his forties with glioma. Both conserved end residues are part of each CDR3. A D gene is named only where the DNA matches it firmly. The size of a clone is reported for some rows only, either as once, few or many, or as a class for expanded clones.

CDR3aa: CASSPPGSVYSGNTIYF
CDR3nt: TGTGCCAGCTCACCACCTGGGTCCGTATACTCTGGAAACACCATATATTTT
abundance: .
j_gene: TRBJ1-3
d_gene: .
v_gene: TRBV18

CDR3aa: CASQRDSLPNEQFF
CDR3nt: TGTGCCAGTCAAAGAGATAGCCTCCCCAATGAGCAGTTCTTC
abundance: .
j_gene: TRBJ2-1
d_gene: .
v_gene: TRBV19

CDR3aa: CASSKGLPQHF
CDR3nt: TGTGCCAGCAGCAAGGGTCTGCCCCAGCATTTT
abundance: few
j_gene: TRBJ1-5
d_gene: .
v_gene: TRBV21-1

CDR3aa: CASSPTLAGAYNGELFF
CDR3nt: TGTGCCAGCAGCCCAACCCTAGCGGGAGCTTATAACGGGGAGCTGTTTTTT
abundance: .
j_gene: TRBJ2-2
d_gene: TRBD2
v_gene: TRBV5-4

CDR3aa: CASSLDRLFEQFF
CDR3nt: TGTGCCAGCAGCTTAGATCGTTTATTTGAGCAGTTCTTC
abundance: .
j_gene: TRBJ2-1
d_gene: .
v_gene: TRBV11-2

CDR3aa: CASSIDRGQGRIVAEAFF
CDR3nt: TGTGCCAGTAGTATAGATCGGGGGCAGGGGAGGATCGTCGCTGAAGCTTTCTTT
abundance: .
j_gene: TRBJ1-1
d_gene: .
v_gene: TRBV19

CDR3aa: CASSARQGASREEIF
CDR3nt: TGTGCCAGCAGCGCAAGACAGGGGGCATCGAGGGAGGAAATCTTC
abundance: .
j_gene: TRBJ2-1
d_gene: TRBD1
v_gene: TRBV7-8

CDR3aa: CASSLGLGTGADTQYF
CDR3nt: TGTGCCAGCAGCTTAGGGCTCGGGACAGGGGCGGATACGCAGTATTTT
abundance: .
j_gene: TRBJ2-3
d_gene: TRBD1
v_gene: TRBV7-9

CDR3aa: CASSLSSGGMSYTF
CDR3nt: TGTGCCAGCAGTTTATCGTCAGGGGGGATGAGTTACACCTTC
abundance: few
j_gene: TRBJ1-2
d_gene: TRBD1
v_gene: TRBV27

CDR3aa: CASSRQGPDTQYF
CDR3nt: TGTGCCAGCAGCAGACAGGGTCCAGATACGCAGTATTTT
abundance: once
j_gene: TRBJ2-3
d_gene: TRBD1
v_gene: TRBV11-2

CDR3aa: CASRQTRLAPLNEQFF
CDR3nt: TGTGCCAGTAGGCAGACACGACTAGCCCCCTTAAATGAGCAGTTCTTC
abundance: .
j_gene: TRBJ2-1
d_gene: TRBD2
v_gene: TRBV19

CDR3aa: CAITSDRYEQYF
CDR3nt: TGTGCCATCACCTCGGACAGATACGAGCAGTACTTC
abundance: .
j_gene: TRBJ2-7
d_gene: .
v_gene: TRBV10-3

CDR3aa: CASSSGTSEQYF
CDR3nt: TGTGCCAGCAGTTCCGGTACTAGCGAGCAGTACTTC
abundance: .
j_gene: TRBJ2-7
d_gene: .
v_gene: TRBV27

CDR3aa: CASSYGQGRNQPQHF
CDR3nt: TGTGCCAGCAGTTACGGGCAGGGGAGGAATCAGCCCCAGCATTTT
abundance: .
j_gene: TRBJ1-5
d_gene: .
v_gene: TRBV6-5

CDR3aa: CATSRGGVAYTEAFF
CDR3nt: TGTGCCACCAGCAGAGGAGGGGTCGCCTACACTGAAGCTTTCTTT
abundance: .
j_gene: TRBJ1-1
d_gene: .
v_gene: TRBV15

CDR3aa: CASSLGGSQPQHF
CDR3nt: TGTGCCAGCAGCTTAGGGGGTTCTCAGCCCCAGCATTTT
abundance: .
j_gene: TRBJ1-5
d_gene: .
v_gene: TRBV11-2

CDR3aa: CASSTPNQPQHF
CDR3nt: TGTGCCAGCAGCACCCCGAATCAGCCCCAGCATTTT
abundance: few
j_gene: TRBJ1-5
d_gene: .
v_gene: TRBV7-2

CDR3aa: CASSYGDTQYF
CDR3nt: TGTGCCAGCAGTTACGGGGATACGCAGTATTTT
abundance: once
j_gene: TRBJ2-3
d_gene: .
v_gene: TRBV6-6

CDR3aa: CASSQAGGSLYEQYF
CDR3nt: TGCGCCAGCAGCCAAGCAGGAGGGAGTCTCTACGAGCAGTACTTC
abundance: .
j_gene: TRBJ2-7
d_gene: .
v_gene: TRBV4-1

CDR3aa: CATSSWVEQPQHF
CDR3nt: TGTGCCACCAGCTCATGGGTAGAGCAGCCCCAGCATTTT
abundance: .
j_gene: TRBJ1-5
d_gene: .
v_gene: TRBV15

CDR3aa: CASSLAGGSNTGELFF
CDR3nt: TGTGCTAGCAGCTTAGCCGGGGGTTCGAACACCGGGGAGCTGTTTTTT
abundance: once
j_gene: TRBJ2-2
d_gene: .
v_gene: TRBV7-7

CDR3aa: CASGLALTKGNEQYF
CDR3nt: TGTGCTAGTGGTTTGGCCTTGACCAAGGGGAACGAGCAGTACTTC
abundance: .
j_gene: TRBJ2-7
d_gene: .
v_gene: TRBV12-5

CDR3aa: CASSPRGGALSSYEQYF
CDR3nt: TGTGCCAGCAGCCCCAGGGGGGGGGCTTTGAGCTCCTACGAGCAGTACTTC
abundance: few
j_gene: TRBJ2-7
d_gene: .
v_gene: TRBV28

CDR3aa: CASSAGTGYGYTF
CDR3nt: TGTGCCAGCAGCGCCGGGACAGGGTATGGCTACACCTTC
abundance: .
j_gene: TRBJ1-2
d_gene: TRBD1
v_gene: TRBV7-9

CDR3aa: CATSRDKFQRSYEQYF
CDR3nt: TGTGCCACCAGCAGAGATAAGTTCCAGCGCTCCTACGAGCAGTACTTC
abundance: .
j_gene: TRBJ2-7
d_gene: .
v_gene: TRBV15

CDR3aa: CASSRDAGTYEQYF
CDR3nt: TGTGCCAGCAGTAGGGACGCCGGAACCTACGAGCAGTACTTC
abundance: .
j_gene: TRBJ2-7
d_gene: .
v_gene: TRBV6-1

CDR3aa: CSALGVAGNSYEQYF
CDR3nt: TGCAGCGCCCTAGGGGTAGCGGGGAACTCCTACGAGCAGTACTTC
abundance: .
j_gene: TRBJ2-7
d_gene: TRBD2
v_gene: TRBV29-1

CDR3aa: CASRRASKYQETQYF
CDR3nt: TGCGCCAGCAGGCGGGCCTCCAAGTACCAAGAGACCCAGTACTTC
abundance: .
j_gene: TRBJ2-5
d_gene: .
v_gene: TRBV5-1

CDR3aa: CASSDPRTGLNEKLFF
CDR3nt: TGCGCCAGCAGCGATCCGCGGACAGGCCTTAATGAAAAACTGTTTTTT
abundance: .
j_gene: TRBJ1-4
d_gene: TRBD1
v_gene: TRBV5-1

CDR3aa: CASSLQAALAGGRRYEQYF
CDR3nt: TGCGCCAGCAGCTTGCAGGCAGCACTAGCGGGAGGAAGAAGGTACGAGCAGTACTTC
abundance: .
j_gene: TRBJ2-7
d_gene: TRBD2
v_gene: TRBV5-1

CDR3aa: CASSFAIRAGVTEAFF
CDR3nt: TGTGCCAGCAGCTTCGCAATCAGGGCAGGAGTCACTGAAGCTTTCTTT
abundance: .
j_gene: TRBJ1-1
d_gene: .
v_gene: TRBV7-2